Shown below are 25 T cell receptor beta chains from a single sample sequenced in a study of cytomegalovirus exposure and HLA in healthy donors. In the PCR, 60 Vbeta and 13 Jbeta primers were used. Profiling relied on immunoSEQ multiplex PCR, and the TCRdb table lists in-frame clones only, not all of them. The sample lists around 130,000 clones; around 74% were seen once. Sequenced input: PBMCs. The receptors stem from a man in his forties or fifties in good health and CMV-seropositive.

The table lists this clone with a few counts. The V gene is TRBV27, the J gene TRBJ2-7, with a weak D call TRBD1 (5 bases). The V end lost 6 bases, the J end lost 2 bases, and 14 bases lay between the germline ends. This CDR3 is built from 14 residues. Germline values: CDR1 MNHEY, CDR2 SMNVEV (reference sequence). CDR3 in DNA: TGTGCCAGCAGGGGGCCCGCTCCCCCCTACGAGCAGTACTTC. Amino acids: CASRGPAPPYEQYF.

This chain joins TRBV19 and TRBJ2-7; 7 positions agree with TRBD2. After removal of 7 bases from V and 3 bases from J, the junction contained 6 bases not matched to a gene. Germline lookup yields CDR1 LNHDA and CDR2 SQIVND (reference sequence). The CDR3 extends over 13 amino acids. The CDR3 is CASMGREHYEQYF. In nucleotides, the CDR3 is TGTGCCAGTATGGGGAGGGAGCACTACGAGCAGTACTTC.

This sequence joins TRBV5-6 and TRBJ1-5; 7 nucleotides match TRBD1. Trimming cost V 4 bases and J 9 bases; bases outside gene matches: 22. CDR1 is SGHDT, CDR2 YYEEEE, per germline. CDR3 length: 18 amino acids. The CDR3 nucleotides read TGTGCCAGCAGCAGTGTCCGTACCGTAGGGACAGAAGGGAGGCCCCAGCATTTT. Its protein product is CASSSVRTVGTEGRPQHF.

The rearrangement links TRBV27 to TRBJ2-1; the match to TRBD2 covers 12 bases. There are 15 residues in the CDR3. The germline gives CDR1 MNHEY, CDR2 SMNVEV (reference sequence). V dropped 3 bases and J dropped 5; count of bases not matched to a gene: 2. The CDR3 bases are TGTGCCAGCAGTTTCGGACTAGCGGGAAACAATGAGCAGTTCTTC. This encodes CASSFGLAGNNEQFF.

The chain combines TRBV15 with TRBJ2-2; the match to TRBD1 covers 8 bases. The J segment lost 2 bases and the V segment lost 8 bases, leaving 10 bases of the junction unmatched. The CDR3 length is 16 residues. CDR1 LNHNV and CDR2 YYDKDF come from the germline V gene (reference sequence). The CDR3 bases are TGTGCCACCCATGCAGGGGGCAGGGGAAACACCGGGGAGCTGTTTTTT. Its protein product is CATHAGGRGNTGELFF.

V is TRBV28 and J is TRBJ2-2; 11 bases line up with TRBD1. Germline-derived CDR1 and CDR2 are MDHEN and SYDVKM. The length of the CDR3 is 16 residues. The junction had 6 bases not matched to a gene; V was cut back by 4 bases and J by 5 bases. The CDR3 DNA is TGTGCCAGCAGTTACCCGGACAGGGGGCTGACCGGGGAGCTGTTTTTT. Translated, it gives CASSYPDRGLTGELFF.

The CDR3 DNA reads TGTGCCAGCAGTTTTCCGACTAGCGGGTTTCAAGAGACCCAGTACTTC. It specifies CASSFPTSGFQETQYF. This chain links TRBV6-6 with TRBJ2-5; 10 nucleotides match TRBD2. V was pared by 4 bases and J by 2 bases, with 7 bases of the junction left unmatched. Germline V gene data show CDR1 as MNHNY and CDR2 as SVGAGI (reference sequence). The CDR3 covers 16 residues.

This clone was recorded a few times. The chain links TRBV6-5 to TRBJ1-5; D is uncertain. Per germline, CDR1 MNHEY and CDR2 SVGAGI. This CDR3 is built from 15 residues. Trimming took 6 bases from V and 2 from J, leaving 14 bases between them. The CDR3 DNA is TGTGCCAGCAGATCCCTTACGGGTGGCAATCAGCCCCAGCATTTT. This gives the protein CASRSLTGGNQPQHF.

The chain uses TRBV7-9 and TRBJ2-6; D not certain. Germline V CDR1 and CDR2: SEHNR, FQNEAQ (reference sequence). The CDR3 length is 17 residues. V was clipped by 6 bases and J by 3 bases, with 18 bases between them. CDR3 in DNA: TGTGCCAGCAGGCCCAATGGAGTAACTGGTGGGGCCAACGTCCTGACTTTC. Translated, it gives CASRPNGVTGGANVLTF.

This clone was seen just once. V usage is TRBV9 and J usage is TRBJ1-2, with no clear D. The V and J ends lost 4 bases and 4 bases respectively, with 23 bases between them. There are 17 residues in the CDR3. The germline V gene has CDR1 SGDLS and CDR2 YYNGEE. CDR3 residues: CASSQLSVVKGFYGYTF. CDR3 sequence (DNA): TGTGCCAGCAGCCAACTATCCGTGGTCAAAGGATTCTATGGCTACACCTTC. Drawing the rest from reference TRBV9 and TRBJ1-2, the complete variable domain is DSGVTQTPKHLITATGQRVTLRCSPRSGDLSVYWYQQSLDQGLQFLIQYYNGEERAKGNILERFSAQQFPDLHSELNLSSLELGDSALYFCASSQLSVVKGFYGYTFGSGTRLTVV.

In this sample, this clone turned up a few times. The chain carries TRBV5-6 and TRBJ1-2; D gene uncertain. Trimming cost V 0 bases and J 4 bases, with 4 bases left between them. The V gene's germline CDR1 is SGHDT and CDR2 YYEEEE. There are 12 residues in the CDR3. CDR3 coding DNA: TGTGCCAGCAGCTTGGACAGCTATGGCTACACCTTC. Translating gives CASSLDSYGYTF.

The chain combines TRBV11-2 with TRBJ2-5; D is perhaps TRBD1 (7 bases). The germline V gene encodes CDR1 SGHAT and CDR2 FQNNGV. This CDR3 comprises 15 residues. V lost 5 bases and J lost 2, with 15 bases in between. The CDR3 coding sequence is TGTGCCAGCAGCCTTCAGGGGGGCGGTCAAGAGACCCAGTACTTC. This translates into CASSLQGGGQETQYF.

The chain links TRBV7-8 to TRBJ2-7; 13 nucleotides line up with TRBD2. Germline V gene sequence: CDR1 SGHVS, CDR2 FQNEAQ. Losses at the gene ends were 1 base for V and 4 bases for J; bases not matched to a gene: 4. This CDR3 is built from 16 residues. The CDR3 sequence is CASSLVWTSGSYEQYF. In DNA, the CDR3 is TGTGCCAGCAGCTTAGTTTGGACTAGCGGGAGTTACGAGCAGTACTTC.

This clone has more than one count but fewer than ten. V is TRBV7-2 and J is TRBJ2-7, with 9 nucleotides matching TRBD1. The germline V gene encodes CDR1 SGHTA and CDR2 FQGNSA. The CDR3 is made up of 14 amino acids. Unmatched junction bases numbered 5, after V lost 3 bases and J lost 5 bases. The CDR3 DNA reads as TGTGCCAGCAGCTTCGGGACAGGGTTAGACGAGCAGTACTTC. This translates into CASSFGTGLDEQYF.

The chain links TRBV6-5 to TRBJ2-7; TRBD2 agrees at 7 bases. CDR1 and CDR2 (germline): MNHEY, SVGAGI. The length of the CDR3 is 14 residues. The junction had 10 bases not matched to a gene; V was cut back by 5 bases and J by 6 bases. The CDR3 sequence is CASSRPTTGGEQYF. The CDR3 DNA sequence: TGTGCCAGCAGTCGACCTACCACGGGGGGCGAGCAGTACTTC.

The chain combines TRBV28 with TRBJ1-2; TRBD1 is a possible D gene (5 bases). In germline, CDR1 is MDHEN, CDR2 SYDVKM. CDR3 length equals 11 residues. V was cut by 4 bases and J by 9 bases, with 9 bases left in between. CDR3 coding DNA: TGTGCCAGCAGTTCAAACAGGAGCTACACCTTC. Translating it yields CASSSNRSYTF.

The chain has TRBV10-3 and TRBJ1-3; TRBD1 matches 8 bases. The CDR3 spans 14 residues. CDR1 is ENHRY, CDR2 SYGVKD, per germline. The V and J ends lost 8 bases and 4 bases, in that order; junction bases with no gene match: 7. In DNA form, the CDR3 reads TGTGCCATCTCGACGGACAGGGTAGGAAACACCATATATTTT. Protein product: CAISTDRVGNTIYF.

V is TRBV25-1 and J is TRBJ1-5; TRBD1 matches at 11 bases. CDR1 MGHDK and CDR2 SYGVNS come from the germline V gene. This CDR3 has 16 amino acids. The V and J ends lost 5 bases and 4 bases, in that order; junction bases with no gene match: 7. The CDR3 sequence is CASSPQDRGPNQPQHF. The CDR3 nucleotides read TGTGCCAGCAGTCCACAGGACAGGGGGCCTAATCAGCCCCAGCATTTT.

The gene calls are TRBV7-9 and TRBJ2-1; TRBD1 aligns across 8 bases. V lost 4 bases to trimming and J lost 2 bases; unmatched junction nucleotides: 7. Germline V lookup: CDR1 SEHNR, CDR2 FQNEAQ (reference sequence). This CDR3 spans 16 amino acids. CDR3 nucleotide sequence: TGTGCCAGCAGCTCATCGTGGGGACAGGCCTACAATGAGCAGTTCTTC. Residues: CASSSSWGQAYNEQFF.

As DNA, the CDR3 is TGTGCCACTAGGGGAGTAATGGCAATGAACACTGAAGCTTTCTTT. Its protein product is CATRGVMAMNTEAFF. The chain carries TRBV19 and TRBJ1-1; weak D call: TRBD1 (5 bases). CDR3 length: 15 residues. The V gene lost 10 bases and the J gene lost 0 bases, with 18 bases spanning the gap. Germline V gives CDR1 LNHDA, CDR2 SQIVND (reference sequence). Full variable domain (rest looked up from reference TRBV19 and TRBJ1-1): DGGITQSPKYLFRKEGQNVTLSCEQNLNHDAMYWYRQDPGQGLRLIYYSQIVNDFQKGDIAEGYSVSREKKESFPLTVTSAQKNPTAFYLCATRGVMAMNTEAFFGQGTRLTVV.

As for this clone: At one of its ends the junction is not consistent with the germline gene, which may arise from a read error. This chain links TRBV27 with TRBJ2-1; D is possibly TRBD1 (5 bases). The CDR3 is made up of 10 amino acids. Germline loops: CDR1 MNHEY, CDR2 SMNVEV (reference sequence). The CDR3 bases are TGTGCCAGCGGGGCGCCCGAAAGAATCTTC. It codes for CASGAPERIF.

The chain couples TRBV12-5 to TRBJ2-1; maybe TRBD1 (5 bases). The length of the CDR3 is 13 residues. The germline V gene encodes CDR1 LGHNT and CDR2 FRNRAP. Trimming removed 3 bases at V and 3 bases at J, with 6 bases between. This chain's CDR3 is CASGFGHYNEQFF. CDR3 DNA: TGTGCTAGTGGTTTTGGACACTACAATGAGCAGTTCTTC.

This rearrangement joins TRBV7-9 to TRBJ1-1; D unclear. Trimming cost V 1 base and J 10 bases, with 13 bases left between them. The CDR3 runs to 13 residues. CDR1 is SEHNR, CDR2 FQNEAQ, per germline (reference sequence). The CDR3 region is CASSLGSLFTAFF. In DNA, the CDR3 is TGTGCCAGCAGCTTAGGCAGTCTCTTCACAGCTTTCTTT.

The chain employs TRBV18 and TRBJ1-2; D call uncertain. The germline V gene has CDR1 KGHSH and CDR2 LQKENI. Trimming removed 1 base at V and 4 bases at J, with 19 bases between. This CDR3 has 17 amino acids. The CDR3 DNA is TGTGCCAGCTCACCACGCCAAGCCCAGGTACAAAGCTATGGCTACACCTTC. This translates into CASSPRQAQVQSYGYTF.

The rearrangement uses TRBV5-8 and TRBJ1-5; tentatively, D is TRBD1 (5 bases). Germline V CDR1 and CDR2: SGHTS, YDEGEE. The CDR3 is 16 residues long. V lost 0 bases to trimming and J lost 4 bases, with 14 bases between them. CDR3 amino acids: CASSLGSGARNQPQHF. The CDR3 bases are TGTGCCAGCAGCTTGGGGAGCGGGGCGCGGAATCAGCCCCAGCATTTT.